This entry features one TCR beta chain sequence. This sample stems from a study of blood T cell repertoires in COVID-19. In assigning cohorts, the study relied on participant-reported clinical history. Cohort 3 donors counted as recovered after two negative PCRs, clearance, or resolved symptoms. Germline V gene sequence: CDR1 MDHEN, CDR2 SYDVKM. CDR3 length: 19 residues. With 4 bases clipped from V and 1 base from J, the junction kept 15 bases outside the gene matches. Sequencing used immunoSEQ multiplex PCR; TCRdb keeps in-frame clones, though not all of them. There are over 300,000 clones in the sample; about 89% occur only once, and over 8% lies in the top ten.

The chain is built from TRBV28 and TRBJ2-1, with 8 bases fitting TRBD2. This TCR derives from a woman aged 40 to 50 who had recovered from COVID-19. Sequencing input: PBMCs or T cells enriched from blood (not recorded which). Written as DNA, the CDR3 is TGTGCCAGCAGTTCCATACAAAATCTAGCGGGTGATTCCTACAATGAGCAGTTCTTC. This encodes CASSSIQNLAGDSYNEQFF.